This TCR beta chain was recorded in a study of control samples from healthy donors and cancer patients. The CDR3 is made up of 13 amino acids. Per the germline V gene, CDR1 is SGHDN and CDR2 is FVKESK. Between the trimmed V and J ends, which lost 5 bases and 14 bases, there was a span of 20 bases. Some clones are missing from TCRdb's copy, which holds only in-frame ones; the method was immunoSEQ multiplex PCR. This table has roughly 160,000 clones, around 94% appearing once. Source material: PBMCs. J is TRBJ2-3 and V is TRBV14, with D perhaps being TRBD1 or TRBD2 (5 bases each). This TCR was sampled from a man in his 60s with colorectal cancer. The CDR3 here is CASSDEVGTKLYF. DNA for the CDR3: TGTGCCAGCAGCGACGAGGTGGGGACGAAACTGTATTTT. Together with reference TRBV14 and TRBJ2-3, the CDR3 gives the full variable domain: EAGVTQFPSHSVIEKGQTVTLRCDPISGHDNLYWYRRVMGKEIKFLLHFVKESKQDESGMPNNRFLAERTGGTYSTLKVQPAELEDSGVYFCASSDEVGTKLYFGPGTRLTVL.